A single T cell receptor beta chain is shown here with its context. This clonotype showed up just a few times. There is no known antigen for this receptor. No qualities accompany the bases; no much larger clone lies one base away. Expansion of CD8+CD57+ cells had been shown by flow cytometry in the patients chosen for sequencing. All patients had severe acquired aplastic anemia diagnosed by International Study of Aplastic Anemia and Agranulocytosis and Camitta criteria. At the time blood was sampled, none of the patients had received any therapy. In the study, sorted CD4+ and CD8+ blood T cells from patients with severe aplastic anemia and from healthy subjects underwent deep sequencing of TCR repertoires. Patients were enrolled in the USA under clinicaltrials.gov protocols 00001620, 01623167, 00001397, 00071045, 00081523 and 00961064. Ficoll-Paque density gradient centrifugation was used to isolate peripheral blood mononuclear cells. Before DNA was extracted, CD4+ and CD8+ T cells were sorted using either FACS or magnetic beads.

This entry belongs to a study of CD8+CD57+ T cells in acquired aplastic anemia (dated by TCRdb to 2016 to 2019). Some background on the complete study: DNA extracted from sorted CD4+ and CD8+ cells had a mean of about 3.2 ug, with a range of roughly 0.18 to 27.4 ug. CD8+CD57+ expansion was defined as frequency above the mean frequency observed in healthy subjects.

Points the paper makes about the study in general: Twenty-nine CD8+ CDR3 sequences were found to be shared between patients and controls, but these sequences appeared to be highly expressed in patients and within the immunodominant clones of the patients. CD8+ Simpson's diversity did not differ significantly between patients and healthy controls (P=0.060).

V is reduced by 4 bases and J by 9 bases, leaving a spacing of 14 bases between them. The CDR3 goes from the cysteine to the phenylalanine over 13 residues. Only CDR3 DNA remains: 39 bases, in frame from the first base. The germline V gene sets CDR1 to SNHLY and CDR2 to FYNNEI. Genomic DNA was used as template for profiling of TCR beta VDJ combinations and CDR3 sequences. An Illumina HiSeq 2000 was the platform used for TCR repertoire sequencing. Per the source publication's procedure: Repertoires were assessed using TRBV/TRBJ rearrangement plots, CDR3 size and DJ length profiles, and Simpson's diversity index. The most abundant DNA sequence in the deep sequencing data was defined as the immunodominant clone. CDR3 amino acid sequences were checked for sharing across subjects and were also compared against the VDJdb database and published repertoires. TCRdb passed the public sequencing reads through fastp at Q25 and MiXCR, retaining productive beta sequences. Entries are consolidated by CDR3 protein sequence, retaining the most common genes and DNA. TCRdb, not the authors, supplied the V and J calls. Recorded for this sample are around 200,000 distinct CDR3 sequences; 55% to 65% of them occurred a single time. The ten largest clonotypes hold about three fifths of the sample.

The clonotype originates from a human donor with aplastic anemia. This sequence uses TRBV2 and TRBJ2-3; D gene: possibly TRBD2, on 5 matching bases. Sequenced material: sorted CD4+, CD8+, or CD8+CD57+ T cells (not recorded which) from PBMCs. The CDR3 is CASSGRTSGTQYF. The sequenced DNA: TGTGCCAGCAGTGGGAGGACTTCCGGGACGCAGTATTTT.